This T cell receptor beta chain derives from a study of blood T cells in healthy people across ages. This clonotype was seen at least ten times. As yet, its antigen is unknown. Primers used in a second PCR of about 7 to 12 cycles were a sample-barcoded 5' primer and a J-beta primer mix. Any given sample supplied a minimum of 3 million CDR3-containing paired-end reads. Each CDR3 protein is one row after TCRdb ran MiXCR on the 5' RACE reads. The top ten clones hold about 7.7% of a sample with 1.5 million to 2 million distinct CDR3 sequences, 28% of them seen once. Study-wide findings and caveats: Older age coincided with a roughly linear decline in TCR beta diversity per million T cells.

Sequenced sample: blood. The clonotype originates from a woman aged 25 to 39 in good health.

The CDR3 region has the DNA TGTGCCAGCAGCAGCCAGAAGAACTCCTACGAGCAGTACTTC. Its translation is CASSSQKNSYEQYF. The gene calls are TRBV7-9 and TRBJ2-7; no clear D. Germline loops: CDR1 SEHNR, CDR2 FQNEAQ (reference sequence). V was clipped by 5 bases and J by 0 bases, with 11 bases between them. CDR3 length equals 14 residues.